This T cell receptor beta chain was found in a study of CD8+ T cells in alopecia areata. Regarding the study as a whole: Clonality was higher in lesional than normal scalp, especially in alopecia totalis/universalis. Many expanded lesional clones persisted during tofacitinib (in both scalp and blood).

V lost 10 bases and J 2 bases, leaving 15 bases between the germline ends. The CDR3 runs 14 residues. Treatment: oral pan-JAK inhibitor, 5-10 mg twice daily. TCR sequencing used cDNA made by reverse transcription of extracted RNA. Profiled with immunoSEQ multiplex PCR; TCRdb holds only in-frame clones, not every one. The table has about 94,000 clones, 60% to 80% seen once; the top ten hold around 15%. This clone came up a few times. Its antigen remains unknown. This chain uses TRBV23-1 with TRBJ2-1; D gene uncertain. TRBV23-1 is identified as an open reading frame with a role that is uncertain. The sequencing here drew on CD8+ T cells sorted from blood, taken between weeks 43 and 45, from a patient treated with tofacitinib. The TCR comes from a human donor with alopecia areata. CDR3 bases: TGCGCCAACCGGATTAGGGTACCCTACAATGAGCAGTTCTTC. Encoded protein: CANRIRVPYNEQFF.